This T cell receptor (beta chain) was recorded in a study of blood T cell repertoires in COVID-19. Study details: COVID-19 samples, acute and convalescent, were from the United States, Italy and Spain. T cells, B-cell-depleted T cells, or PBMCs provided the cDNA or gDNA that served as material.

In the authors' methods: How many nucleated cells were present was estimated from reference gene primer amplification. Data came from immunoSEQ multiplex PCR; TCRdb stores just in-frame clones and leaves some out. V and J calls and clone size are given by that table; D and trimming were obtained from the DNA. The sample lists 160,000 or so clones, about 88% occurring once. The CDR3 contains 14 residues. Germline loops: CDR1 LGHNA, CDR2 YNFKEQ. V shed 1 base and J shed 4 bases, with 10 bases lying between them. The sequenced sample was peripheral blood. V gene TRBV4-2 combines with J gene TRBJ1-2; no reliable D call. The source of this sequence is a man in his 60s with active or convalescent COVID-19. For the CDR3, the DNA is TGTGCCAGCAGCCAAGTAGGTGAGGGCTATGGCTACACCTTC. As protein: CASSQVGEGYGYTF.